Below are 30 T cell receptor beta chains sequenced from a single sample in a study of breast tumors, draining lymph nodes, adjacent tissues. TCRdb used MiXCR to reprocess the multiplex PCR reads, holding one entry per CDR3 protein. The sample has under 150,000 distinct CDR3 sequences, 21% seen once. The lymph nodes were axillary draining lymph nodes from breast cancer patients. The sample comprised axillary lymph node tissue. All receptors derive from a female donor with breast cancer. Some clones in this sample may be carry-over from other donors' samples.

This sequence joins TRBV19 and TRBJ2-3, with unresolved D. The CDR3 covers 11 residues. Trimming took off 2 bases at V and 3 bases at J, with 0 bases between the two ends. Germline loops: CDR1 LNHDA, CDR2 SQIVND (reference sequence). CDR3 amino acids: CASSITDTQYF. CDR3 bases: TGTGCCAGTAGTATAACAGATACGCAGTATTTT.

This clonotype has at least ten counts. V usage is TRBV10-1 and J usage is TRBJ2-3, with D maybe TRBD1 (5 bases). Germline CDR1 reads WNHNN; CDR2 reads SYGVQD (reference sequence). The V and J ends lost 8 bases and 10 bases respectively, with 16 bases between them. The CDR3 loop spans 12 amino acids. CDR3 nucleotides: TGCGCCAGCTCGGCAGGGCAGGGTGCGCAGTATTTT. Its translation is CASSAGQGAQYF.

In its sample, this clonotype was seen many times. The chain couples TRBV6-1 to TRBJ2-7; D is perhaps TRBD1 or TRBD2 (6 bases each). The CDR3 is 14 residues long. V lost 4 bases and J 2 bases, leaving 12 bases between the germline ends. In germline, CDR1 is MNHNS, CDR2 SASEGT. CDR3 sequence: CASSVKRGPYEQYF. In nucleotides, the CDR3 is TGTGCCAGCAGTGTCAAACGGGGGCCCTACGAGCAGTACTTC.

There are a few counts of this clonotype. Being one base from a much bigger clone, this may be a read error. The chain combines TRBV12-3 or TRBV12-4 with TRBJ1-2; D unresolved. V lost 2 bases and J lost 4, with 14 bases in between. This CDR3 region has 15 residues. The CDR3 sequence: CASSLFLDSSYGYTF. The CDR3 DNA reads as TGTGCCAGCAGTTTATTTCTAGACTCTAGCTATGGCTACACCTTC.

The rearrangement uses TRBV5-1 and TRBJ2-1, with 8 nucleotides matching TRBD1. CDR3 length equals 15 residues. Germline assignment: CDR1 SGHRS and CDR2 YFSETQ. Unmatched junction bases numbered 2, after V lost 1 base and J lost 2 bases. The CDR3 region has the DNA TGCGCCAGCAGCTTGCAGGGGGCTACCTACAATGAGCAGTTCTTC. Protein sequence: CASSLQGATYNEQFF.

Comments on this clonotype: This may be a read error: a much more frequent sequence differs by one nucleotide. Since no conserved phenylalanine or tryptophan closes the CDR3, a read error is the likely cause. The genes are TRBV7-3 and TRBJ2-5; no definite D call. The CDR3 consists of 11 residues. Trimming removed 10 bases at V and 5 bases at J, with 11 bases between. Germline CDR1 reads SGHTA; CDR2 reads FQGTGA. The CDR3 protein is CATPVGETQYS. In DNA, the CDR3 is TGTGCCACCCCGGTAGGGGAGACCCAGTACTCC.

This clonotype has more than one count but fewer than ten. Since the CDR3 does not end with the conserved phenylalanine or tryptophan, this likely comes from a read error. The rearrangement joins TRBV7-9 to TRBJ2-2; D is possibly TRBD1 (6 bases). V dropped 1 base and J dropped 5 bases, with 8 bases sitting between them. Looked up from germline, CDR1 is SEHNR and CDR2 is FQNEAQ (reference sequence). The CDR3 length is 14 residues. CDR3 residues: CASSLGGLTGELFS. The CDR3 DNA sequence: TGTGCCAGCAGCTTAGGGGGGCTGACCGGGGAGCTGTTTTCT.

CDR3 bases: TGTGCCAGTAGTATAGCCTGGTCCCTTACCTACGAGCAGTACTTC. Translated, it gives CASSIAWSLTYEQYF. The genes are TRBV19 and TRBJ2-7; no clear D. Trimming pared 1 base from V and 2 bases from J, leaving 12 bases between. The V gene's germline CDR1 is LNHDA and CDR2 SQIVND (reference sequence). There are 15 residues in the CDR3.

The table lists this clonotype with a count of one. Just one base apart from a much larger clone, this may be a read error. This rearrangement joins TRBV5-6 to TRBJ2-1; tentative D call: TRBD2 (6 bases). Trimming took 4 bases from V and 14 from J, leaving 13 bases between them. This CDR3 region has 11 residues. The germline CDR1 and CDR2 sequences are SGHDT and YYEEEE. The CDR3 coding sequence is TGTGCCAGCAGCAACCAGGGCGGGAAGTTCTTC. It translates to CASSNQGGKFF.

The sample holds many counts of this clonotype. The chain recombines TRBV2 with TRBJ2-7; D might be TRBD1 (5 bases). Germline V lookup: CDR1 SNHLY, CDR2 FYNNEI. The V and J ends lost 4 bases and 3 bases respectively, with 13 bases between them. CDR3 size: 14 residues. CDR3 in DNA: TGTGCCAGCAGTGGTCTAGGGGTCGGCTACGAGCAGTACTTC. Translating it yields CASSGLGVGYEQYF.

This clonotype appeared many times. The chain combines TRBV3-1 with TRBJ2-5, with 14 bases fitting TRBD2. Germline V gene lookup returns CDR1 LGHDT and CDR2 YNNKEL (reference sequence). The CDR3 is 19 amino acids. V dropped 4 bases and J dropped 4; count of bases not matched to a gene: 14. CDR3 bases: TGTGCCAGCAGCCTGGGACTAGCGGGAGAGGGGGGGATACGAGAGACCCAGTACTTC. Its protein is CASSLGLAGEGGIRETQYF.

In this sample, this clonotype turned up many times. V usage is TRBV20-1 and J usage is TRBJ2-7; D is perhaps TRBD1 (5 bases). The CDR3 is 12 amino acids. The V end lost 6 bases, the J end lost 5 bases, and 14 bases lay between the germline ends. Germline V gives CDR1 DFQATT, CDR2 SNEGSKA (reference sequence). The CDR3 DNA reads TGCAGTGCGTCAGGGATCCAAAACGAGCAGTACTTC. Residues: CSASGIQNEQYF.

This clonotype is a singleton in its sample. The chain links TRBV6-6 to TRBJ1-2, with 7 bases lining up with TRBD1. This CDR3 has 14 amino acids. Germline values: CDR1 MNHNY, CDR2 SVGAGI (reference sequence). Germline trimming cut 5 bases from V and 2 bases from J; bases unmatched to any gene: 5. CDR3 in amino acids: CASSPRGSNYGYTF. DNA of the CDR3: TGTGCCAGCAGTCCCAGGGGGTCGAACTATGGCTACACCTTC.

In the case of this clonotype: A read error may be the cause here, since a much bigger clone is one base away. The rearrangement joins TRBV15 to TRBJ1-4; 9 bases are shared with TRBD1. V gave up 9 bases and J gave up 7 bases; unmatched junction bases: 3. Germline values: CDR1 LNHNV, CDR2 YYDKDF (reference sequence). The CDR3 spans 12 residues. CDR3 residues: CATGQGSEKLFF. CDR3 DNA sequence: TGTGCCACTGGACAGGGGAGTGAAAAACTGTTTTTT.

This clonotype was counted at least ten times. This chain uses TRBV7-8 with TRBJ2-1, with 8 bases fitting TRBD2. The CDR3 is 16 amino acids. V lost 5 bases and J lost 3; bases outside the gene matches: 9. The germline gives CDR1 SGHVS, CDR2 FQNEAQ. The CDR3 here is CASSKTLAESYNEQFF. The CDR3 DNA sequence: TGTGCCAGCAGCAAAACACTAGCGGAGAGCTACAATGAGCAGTTCTTC.

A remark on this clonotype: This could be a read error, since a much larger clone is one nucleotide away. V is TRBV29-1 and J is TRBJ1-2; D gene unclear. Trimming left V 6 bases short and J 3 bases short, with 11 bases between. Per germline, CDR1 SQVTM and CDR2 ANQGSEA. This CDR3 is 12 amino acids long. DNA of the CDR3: TGCAGCGTCGGACCGAGGGACTATGGCTACACCTTC. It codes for CSVGPRDYGYTF.

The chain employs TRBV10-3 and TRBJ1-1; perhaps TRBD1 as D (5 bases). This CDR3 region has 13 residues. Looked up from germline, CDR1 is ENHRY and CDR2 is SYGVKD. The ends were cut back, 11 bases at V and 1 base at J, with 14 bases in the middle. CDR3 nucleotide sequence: TGTGCCCTGAGGGACCACAGGAACACTGAAGCTTTCTTT. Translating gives CALRDHRNTEAFF.

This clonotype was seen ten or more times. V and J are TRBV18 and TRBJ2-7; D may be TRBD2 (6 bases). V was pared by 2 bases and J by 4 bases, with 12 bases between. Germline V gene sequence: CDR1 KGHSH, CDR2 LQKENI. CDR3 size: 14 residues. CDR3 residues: CASSPIGGSYEQYF. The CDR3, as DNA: TGTGCCAGCTCACCAATCGGGGGATCATACGAGCAGTACTTC.

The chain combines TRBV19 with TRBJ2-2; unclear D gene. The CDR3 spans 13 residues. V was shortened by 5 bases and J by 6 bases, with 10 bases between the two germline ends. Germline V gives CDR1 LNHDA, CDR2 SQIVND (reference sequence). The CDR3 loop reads CASSVVNPGELFF. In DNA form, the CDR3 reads TGTGCCAGTAGTGTAGTCAACCCCGGGGAGCTGTTTTTT.

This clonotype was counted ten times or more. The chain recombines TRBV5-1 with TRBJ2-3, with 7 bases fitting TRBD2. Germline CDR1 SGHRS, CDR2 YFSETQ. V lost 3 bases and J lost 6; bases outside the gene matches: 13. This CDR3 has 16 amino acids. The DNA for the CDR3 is TGCGCCAGCAGCTCGGGGATTAGCGGGCCTCTGGATACGCAGTATTTT. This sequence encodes CASSSGISGPLDTQYF.

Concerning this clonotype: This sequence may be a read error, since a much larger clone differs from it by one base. The chain's CDR3 is CGVGGFDEQYF. DNA of the CDR3: TGCGGCGTTGGAGGGTTTGACGAGCAGTACTTC. The rearrangement joins TRBV29-1 to TRBJ2-7; TRBD2 might be the D (6 bases). Germline values: CDR1 SQVTM, CDR2 ANQGSEA. This CDR3 region has 11 residues.

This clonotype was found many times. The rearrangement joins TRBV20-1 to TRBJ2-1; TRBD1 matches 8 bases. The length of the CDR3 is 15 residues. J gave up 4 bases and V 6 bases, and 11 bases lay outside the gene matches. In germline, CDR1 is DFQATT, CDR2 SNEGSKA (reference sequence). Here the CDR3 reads CSAGGQARGYNEQFF. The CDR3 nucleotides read TGCAGTGCGGGGGGACAGGCCAGGGGATACAATGAGCAGTTCTTC.

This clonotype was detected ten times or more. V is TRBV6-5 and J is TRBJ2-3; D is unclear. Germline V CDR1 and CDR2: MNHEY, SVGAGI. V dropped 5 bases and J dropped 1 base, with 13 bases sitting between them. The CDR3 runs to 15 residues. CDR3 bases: TGTGCCAGCAGTGACCCATCTTCTCGCACAGATACGCAGTATTTT. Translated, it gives CASSDPSSRTDTQYF.

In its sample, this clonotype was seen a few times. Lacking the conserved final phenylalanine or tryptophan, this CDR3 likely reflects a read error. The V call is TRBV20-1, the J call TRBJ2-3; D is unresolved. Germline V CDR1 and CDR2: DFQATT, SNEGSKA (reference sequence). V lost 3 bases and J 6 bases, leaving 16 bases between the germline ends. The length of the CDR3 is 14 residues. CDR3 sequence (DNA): TGCAGTGCTAGTCCAACTGCAGGTGCTGATACGCAGTATCTT. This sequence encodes CSASPTAGADTQYL.

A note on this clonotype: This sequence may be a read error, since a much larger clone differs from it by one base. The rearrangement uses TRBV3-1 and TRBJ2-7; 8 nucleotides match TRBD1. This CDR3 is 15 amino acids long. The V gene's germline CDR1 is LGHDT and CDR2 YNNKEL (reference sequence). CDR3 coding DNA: TGTGGCAGCAGCCGACCCGGACAGGGAAGGTACGAGCAGTACTTC. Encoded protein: CGSSRPGQGRYEQYF.

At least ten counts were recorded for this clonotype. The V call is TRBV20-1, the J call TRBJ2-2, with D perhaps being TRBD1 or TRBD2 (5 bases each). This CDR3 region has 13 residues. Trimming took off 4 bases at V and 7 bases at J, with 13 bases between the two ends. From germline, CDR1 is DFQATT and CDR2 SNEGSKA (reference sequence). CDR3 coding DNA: TGCAGTGCTACCCAGGGAGTGAACGGGGAGCTGTTTTTT. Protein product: CSATQGVNGELFF.

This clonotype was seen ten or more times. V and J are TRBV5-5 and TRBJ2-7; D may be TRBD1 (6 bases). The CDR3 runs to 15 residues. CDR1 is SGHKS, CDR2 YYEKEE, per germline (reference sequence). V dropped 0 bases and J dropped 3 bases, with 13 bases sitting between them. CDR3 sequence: CASSLGRRGGYEQYF. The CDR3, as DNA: TGTGCCAGCAGCTTGGGTCGCAGGGGTGGCTACGAGCAGTACTTC.

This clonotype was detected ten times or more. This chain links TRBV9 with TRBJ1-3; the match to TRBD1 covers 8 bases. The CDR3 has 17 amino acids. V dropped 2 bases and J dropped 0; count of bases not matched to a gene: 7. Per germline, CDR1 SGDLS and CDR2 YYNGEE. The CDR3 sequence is CASSVRDRTYSGNTIYF. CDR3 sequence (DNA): TGTGCCAGCAGCGTTAGGGACAGGACTTACTCTGGAAACACCATATATTTT.

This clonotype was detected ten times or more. The CDR3 is CASSRQLGLVETQYF. The CDR3 nucleotides are TGTGCCAGCAGCCGACAGCTCGGACTCGTTGAGACCCAGTACTTC. The J gene is TRBJ2-5, the V gene TRBV5-5; perhaps D is TRBD1 or TRBD2 (5 bases each). The length of the CDR3 is 15 residues. V lost 4 bases and J lost 5, with 18 bases in between. Germline assignment: CDR1 SGHKS and CDR2 YYEKEE (reference sequence).

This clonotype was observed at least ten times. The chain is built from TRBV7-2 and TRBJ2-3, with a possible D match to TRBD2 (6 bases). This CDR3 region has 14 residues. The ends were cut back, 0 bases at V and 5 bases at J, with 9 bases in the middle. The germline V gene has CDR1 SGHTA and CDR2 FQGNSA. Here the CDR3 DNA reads TGTGCCAGCAGCTTAGCGGGGAGGCAAGATACGCAGTATTTT. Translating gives CASSLAGRQDTQYF.